This TCR beta chain was recovered during a study of cytomegalovirus exposure and HLA in healthy donors. Regarding the study as a whole: Using the classifier, cytomegalovirus status was reportedly diagnosed with high specificity and sensitivity.

The PCR was carried out with 60 Vbeta primers and 13 Jbeta primers. TCRdb keeps only in-frame clones here, not all; method: immunoSEQ multiplex PCR. The sample has more than 200,000 clones, 65% to 90% seen once. The V and J ends lost 3 bases and 2 bases respectively, with 9 bases between them. The CDR3 extends over 15 amino acids. Germline lookup yields CDR1 SGHNT and CDR2 YYREEE (reference sequence). With regard to this clone: The antigen remains unidentified.

Healthy bone marrow donors made up the donors. J is TRBJ2-6 and V is TRBV5-4; no clear D. Sequences were obtained from PBMCs. The TCR was taken from a girl aged 5-17 years in good health and CMV-seronegative. The CDR3 protein is CASSSGGPGANVLTF. In DNA form, the CDR3 reads TGTGCCAGCAGCTCCGGCGGCCCTGGGGCCAACGTCCTGACTTTC.